This is a list of T cell receptor beta chains from one sample in a study of cytomegalovirus exposure and HLA in healthy donors. Data came from immunoSEQ multiplex PCR; TCRdb stores just in-frame clones and leaves some out. The table lists fewer than 80,000 clones, 76% of them singletons. Source material: PBMCs. All receptors derive from a man aged 18 to 29 in good health and CMV-seronegative. Both conserved end residues are part of each CDR3. A D gene is named only where the DNA matches it firmly. Where a row states a size, it is once, few, many or the class of an expanded clone; other rows omit it.

V gene | clone size | D gene | CDR3 protein
TRBV5-1 | . | . | CASSLGGSQGYGYTF
TRBV5-8 | . | . | CASSRNLNTEAFF
TRBV15 | . | TRBD2 | CATSRGLVGGGEQFF
TRBV19 | . | . | CASSPTGDTQYF
TRBV5-1 | . | . | CASSLDRTGRTGELFF
TRBV2 | . | TRBD1 | CASRPTVTGDTEAFF
TRBV19 | . | . | CASSIGTSTDTQYF
TRBV2 | few | . | CASHSGASGVPEAFF
TRBV5-1 | . | . | CASSLVGRAETQYF
TRBV7-9 | . | . | CASSPGRGRSSPLHF
TRBV5-1 | few | . | CASSSSRAGAFYEQYF
TRBV28 | . | TRBD1 | CASSLYRGPYEQYF
TRBV5-1 | few | . | CASSSNWGGEKLFF
TRBV4-3 | once | TRBD1 | CASSAQGGEEKLFF
TRBV5-1 | once | TRBD1 | CASSGDRGRIYNEQFF
TRBV7-8 | few | . | CASGPVRNTEAFF
TRBV6-6 | . | . | CASSRAPSLYNSPLHF
TRBV5-1 | . | TRBD2 | CASSLRPTGTSVFNTGELFF
TRBV7-3 | . | TRBD2 | CASSLGGGNTGELFF
TRBV5-1 | few | . | CASSLDGVESGTEAFF
TRBV11-1 | . | TRBD2 | CASTPGGAHNEQFF
TRBV11-3 | few | . | CASSLGGEETQYF
TRBV5-1 | . | . | CASGRQVNRTDTQYF
TRBV19 | . | . | CASSISLAAGELFF
TRBV4-1 | . | . | CASSQGGRWDETQYF
TRBV5-1 | . | . | CASSFSTVWEDGYTF
TRBV28 | . | . | CASSTGVQPQHF
TRBV7-3 | few | TRBD2 | CASSLSGGVDTQYF
TRBV11-2 | few | . | CASSLEATGELFF
TRBV19 | . | TRBD1 | CASSIKGQLYGYTF
TRBV20-1 | . | TRBD2 | CSARTGGTQYF
TRBV19 | . | TRBD1 | CASSIAYGQGSQHF
TRBV28 | once | TRBD1 | CASSPDREGNQPQHF
TRBV6-6 | . | TRBD1 | CASSVDRVNSPLHF
TRBV18 | . | TRBD1 | CASSPSSGTEAKNIQYF
TRBV15 | . | . | CATSRLRDSSYEQYF
TRBV9 | . | . | CASSVEWGGGYTF
TRBV10-3 | . | . | CAISESRDQPQHF
TRBV5-1 | . | . | CASSSGVTGELFF
TRBV7-9 | . | . | CASSLWTPRDGTQYF
TRBV4-2 | . | TRBD1 | CASSQEGQGAIEQFF
TRBV2 | . | . | CASSVRSNQPQHF
TRBV19 | few | . | CASRRSLPNTGELFF
TRBV25-1 | . | TRBD1 | CASIQTGDTEAFF
TRBV30 | . | . | CAWSSNTDTQYF
TRBV7-9 | . | TRBD1 | CASSRGQATNEKLFF
TRBV6-1 | . | TRBD1 | CASLPGGSGQPQHF
TRBV6-1 | few | TRBD1 | CASSEAPSGGQGAQYF
TRBV5-1 | once | . | CASSPEPGLEYTDTQYF
TRBV19 | . | . | CASSETRWVDTQYF
TRBV9 | . | . | CASSVEGRVIYGYTF
TRBV18 | . | . | CASSPREPVTSQYF
TRBV19 | . | TRBD2 | CASSSFWRGDYEQYF
TRBV5-1 | once | . | CASSFNLGSGETQYF
TRBV7-2 | . | TRBD2 | CASSQGLAATWSNEQFF
TRBV27 | . | TRBD2 | CASSSLAGVYTGELFF
TRBV9 | . | . | CASSVGVGRNIQYF